These 32 T cell receptor beta chains were all obtained from the same sample, sequenced in a study of blood T cell repertoires in COVID-19. Generated by immunoSEQ multiplex PCR, the TCRdb table keeps only in-frame clones and is missing some. This repertoire shows about 75,000 clones, under 90% found once; its top ten account for about 2.7%. The sample taken for sequencing was peripheral blood. Receptors were obtained from a human donor in a cohort sampled during active COVID-19.

This clone was recorded once. J is TRBJ2-1 and V is TRBV3-1 (or the pseudogene TRBV3-2); 7 nucleotides line up with TRBD2. CDR1 is LGHDT, CDR2 YNNKEL, per germline (reference sequence). The CDR3 length is 16 residues. J gave up 1 base and V 3 bases, and 6 bases lay outside the gene matches. Written as DNA, the CDR3 is TGTGCCAGCAGCCACCAAGCGGGACCTTCCTACAATGAGCAGTTCTTC. This codes for CASSHQAGPSYNEQFF.

The chain couples TRBV6-2 or TRBV6-3 to TRBJ2-1; 7 nucleotides align to TRBD2. This CDR3 contains 15 residues. Germline V gives CDR1 MNHEY, CDR2 SVGEGT. The ends lost 4 bases at V and 6 bases at J; junction bases unmatched: 9. CDR3 protein: CASSLVGGEGNEQFF. CDR3 sequence (DNA): TGTGCCAGCAGTTTGGTGGGGGGGGAAGGCAATGAGCAGTTCTTC.

The chain employs TRBV27 and TRBJ1-5; 7 bases align to TRBD1. This CDR3 has 15 amino acids. CDR1 and CDR2 from the germline V gene are MNHEY and SMNVEV (reference sequence). The V gene end was trimmed by 0 bases and the J gene end by 6 bases; junction bases not matched to a gene: 5. CDR3 nucleotide sequence: TGTGCCAGCAGTTTATCCAACAGGGGACGTCAGCCCCAGCATTTT. It yields the protein CASSLSNRGRQPQHF.

This rearrangement joins TRBV6-5 to TRBJ1-1, with D unresolved. V lost 7 bases to trimming and J lost 0 bases, with 12 bases between them. The CDR3 loop spans 14 amino acids. The V gene's germline CDR1 is MNHEY and CDR2 SVGAGI. The CDR3, as DNA: TGTGCCAGCACCGAGCGTGGAATGAACACTGAAGCTTTCTTT. Amino acid sequence: CASTERGMNTEAFF.

This rearrangement joins TRBV7-2 to TRBJ2-7; TRBD1 matches at 8 bases. Germline CDR1 reads SGHTA; CDR2 reads FQGNSA. V was pared by 3 bases and J by 6 bases, with 7 bases of the junction left unmatched. The CDR3 sequence is 14 residues long. CDR3 sequence: CASSFRRGRGEQYF. CDR3 coding DNA: TGTGCCAGCAGCTTCCGCAGGGGGCGCGGCGAGCAGTACTTC. Filled out from reference TRBV7-2 and TRBJ2-7, the complete variable domain reads GAGVSQSPSNKVTEKGKDVELRCDPISGHTALYWYRQSLGQGLEFLIYFQGNSAPDKSGLPSDRFSAERTGGSVSTLTIQRTQQEDSAVYLCASSFRRGRGEQYFGPGTRLTVT.

The V call is TRBV7-6, the J call TRBJ1-1; 8 bases line up with TRBD1. Germline V gene sequence: CDR1 SGHVS, CDR2 FNYEAQ. The CDR3 is 16 amino acids. The ends lost 5 bases at V and 0 bases at J; junction bases unmatched: 8. This chain's CDR3 is CASSPWTGQMNTEAFF. The DNA of the CDR3 is TGTGCCAGCAGCCCATGGACAGGGCAGATGAACACTGAAGCTTTCTTT. The full variable domain, completed using reference TRBV7-6 and TRBJ1-1, is GAGVSQSPRYKVTKRGQDVALRCDPISGHVSLYWYRQALGQGPEFLTYFNYEAQQDKSGLPNDRFSAERPEGSISTLTIQRTEQRDSAMYRCASSPWTGQMNTEAFFGQGTRLTVV.

The chain has TRBV28 and TRBJ2-2; 16 bases line up with TRBD2. The CDR3 length is 18 residues. V lost 5 bases and J lost 6; bases outside the gene matches: 9. Germline loops: CDR1 MDHEN, CDR2 SYDVKM. CDR3 sequence: CASSPLGLAGGWSGELFF. DNA for the CDR3: TGTGCCAGCAGTCCCCTGGGACTAGCGGGAGGGTGGTCCGGGGAGCTGTTTTTT.

The rearrangement uses TRBV5-6 and TRBJ2-3, with D maybe TRBD2 (6 bases). Trimming cost V 4 bases and J 8 bases, with 20 bases left between them. The CDR3 sequence is 15 residues long. Germline V gives CDR1 SGHDT, CDR2 YYEEEE. CDR3 sequence: CASSQAGRDLGTQYF. CDR3 in DNA: TGTGCCAGCAGCCAGGCGGGGCGGGATCTCGGTACGCAGTATTTT.

The V gene is TRBV19, the J gene TRBJ2-7, with D perhaps matching TRBD2 (6 bases). Germline V gene sequence: CDR1 LNHDA, CDR2 SQIVND (reference sequence). The V and J ends lost 7 bases and 1 base respectively, with 14 bases between them. The CDR3 length is 14 residues. The CDR3 loop reads CASNSGLVSYEQYF. The CDR3 DNA reads as TGTGCCAGTAACAGCGGGCTAGTGTCCTACGAGCAGTACTTC.

For the CDR3, the DNA is TGTGCCAGCGGGAGCGCAACCTCGGGGGGCACCATATATTTT. This gives the protein CASGSATSGGTIYF. This chain uses TRBV3-1 (or the pseudogene TRBV3-2) with TRBJ1-3; a possible D gene is TRBD1 (5 bases). Trimming pared 8 bases from V and 9 bases from J, leaving 20 bases between. Germline V CDR1 and CDR2: LGHDT, YNNKEL (reference sequence). CDR3 size: 14 residues.

V is TRBV9 and J is TRBJ1-1, with 10 bases that match TRBD1. The CDR3 has 16 amino acids. The V gene's germline CDR1 is SGDLS and CDR2 YYNGEE. V lost 3 bases, J lost 6 bases, and 11 bases stayed unmatched. CDR3 sequence reads: CASSALGGQGNPEAFF. CDR3 bases: TGTGCCAGCAGCGCACTCGGGGGACAGGGGAATCCTGAAGCTTTCTTT.

The J gene is TRBJ2-7, the V gene TRBV2; 8 nucleotides align to TRBD1. CDR1 and CDR2 from the germline V gene are SNHLY and FYNNEI. V dropped 6 bases and J dropped 6; count of bases not matched to a gene: 7. There are 13 residues in the CDR3. The DNA for the CDR3 is TGTGCCAGCAGGGGTTCAGGGGGCAGCGAGCAGTACTTC. Protein sequence: CASRGSGGSEQYF.

The V and J genes are TRBV5-1 and TRBJ2-3; TRBD1 aligns across 7 bases. The ends lost 7 bases at V and 3 bases at J; junction bases unmatched: 8. Germline CDR1 and CDR2: SGHRS and YFSETQ. This CDR3 spans 14 amino acids. The CDR3 sequence: CASAGGQLTDTQYF. The CDR3 bases are TGCGCCAGCGCAGGGGGACAGCTAACAGATACGCAGTATTTT.

This clone came up a few times. The chain uses TRBV19 and TRBJ2-7; D not resolved. The V end was cut by 5 bases, the J end by 0 bases, with 14 bases between. The CDR3 contains 15 residues. Germline CDR1 is LNHDA and CDR2 is SQIVND (reference sequence). In nucleotides, the CDR3 is TGTGCCAGTAGTCCCCGACTGGGTAGCTCCTACGAGCAGTACTTC. It encodes CASSPRLGSSYEQYF.

The chain uses TRBV5-1 and TRBJ2-7, with TRBD2 identical over 12 bases. Germline assignment: CDR1 SGHRS and CDR2 YFSETQ. The V gene end was trimmed by 1 base and the J gene end by 2 bases; junction bases not matched to a gene: 4. The CDR3 totals 16 residues. The CDR3 protein is CASSLTSSGRAYEQYF. CDR3 DNA sequence: TGCGCCAGCAGCTTGACCTCTAGCGGGAGGGCCTACGAGCAGTACTTC.

The chain uses TRBV2 and TRBJ2-1, with TRBD2 identical over 11 bases. The CDR3 consists of 16 residues. V lost 7 bases, J lost 4 bases, and 9 bases stayed unmatched. The germline CDR1 and CDR2 sequences are SNHLY and FYNNEI. DNA of the CDR3: TGTGCCAGCATCGGGCTAGCGGGGGGTAAATACAATGAGCAGTTCTTC. This encodes CASIGLAGGKYNEQFF.

The V and J genes are TRBV6-1 and TRBJ2-1; 9 positions agree with TRBD1. Germline V gene lookup returns CDR1 MNHNS and CDR2 SASEGT. CDR3 length: 15 residues. Unmatched junction bases numbered 2, after V lost 1 base and J lost 4 bases. The chain's CDR3 is CASSEGTGVYNEQFF. DNA for the CDR3: TGTGCCAGCAGTGAAGGGACAGGGGTTTACAATGAGCAGTTCTTC.

CDR3 sequence reads: CASSLSLGGRAAFF. The DNA for the CDR3 is TGTGCCAGCAGTTTATCACTAGGGGGCAGGGCCGCTTTCTTT. The genes are TRBV28 and TRBJ1-1; TRBD1 matches at 7 bases. The CDR3 extends over 14 amino acids. Germline trimming cut 1 base from V and 11 bases from J; bases unmatched to any gene: 10. The germline CDR1 and CDR2 sequences are MDHEN and SYDVKM.

The genes are TRBV5-1 and TRBJ1-4; TRBD1 agrees at 9 bases. The CDR3 covers 19 residues. Germline CDR1 SGHRS, CDR2 YFSETQ. J lost 5 bases, V lost 2 bases, and 16 bases had no gene match. The CDR3 loop reads CASSLTGTGFNLGNEKLFF. The CDR3 region has the DNA TGCGCCAGCAGCTTAACCGGGACAGGGTTTAATTTGGGAAATGAAAAACTGTTTTTT.

The chain links TRBV4-3 to TRBJ1-2; D is uncertain. V lost 0 bases to trimming and J lost 1 base, with 12 bases between them. The V gene's germline CDR1 is LGHNA and CDR2 YSLEER. The CDR3 is made up of 16 amino acids. CDR3 region: CASSQERTWLNYGYTF. In nucleotides, the CDR3 is TGCGCCAGCAGCCAAGAGAGGACTTGGCTTAACTATGGCTACACCTTC.

The CDR3 coding sequence is TGTGCCAGCATCCCGGCGCCGCGGGAGGGCTACGGTGAGCAGTTCTTC. Encoded protein: CASIPAPREGYGEQFF. The J gene is TRBJ2-1, the V gene TRBV9; TRBD2 agrees at 9 bases. CDR1 is SGDLS, CDR2 YYNGEE, per germline. The CDR3 consists of 16 residues. The J segment lost 9 bases and the V segment lost 6 bases, leaving 16 bases of the junction unmatched.

V usage is TRBV9 and J usage is TRBJ2-3; 11 nucleotides agree with TRBD2. V shed 0 bases and J 4 bases; nucleotides not matched to a gene: 7. The germline V gene has CDR1 SGDLS and CDR2 YYNGEE. The CDR3 totals 17 residues. DNA of the CDR3: TGTGCCAGCAGCGTAGCTCTTCTAGCGGGAGGTTCAGATACGCAGTATTTT. As protein: CASSVALLAGGSDTQYF.

This clone showed up just once. The chain recombines TRBV6-1 with TRBJ1-1; D is perhaps TRBD1 (5 bases). The V end was cut by 3 bases, the J end by 7 bases, with 9 bases between. This CDR3 has 12 residues. The germline gives CDR1 MNHNS, CDR2 SASEGT. This CDR3 is CASSDAGDEAFF. The CDR3 DNA reads TGTGCCAGCAGTGACGCGGGGGATGAAGCTTTCTTT.

This chain links TRBV18 with TRBJ2-7; perhaps TRBD2 as D (5 bases). The V gene's germline CDR1 is KGHSH and CDR2 LQKENI. Trimming took 3 bases from V and 2 from J, leaving 11 bases between them. The CDR3 is 14 amino acids. CDR3 nucleotides: TGTGCCAGCTCACCGGCGGGCGGAACCTACGAGCAGTACTTC. Its protein is CASSPAGGTYEQYF.

This rearrangement joins TRBV2 to TRBJ1-1, with TRBD1 matching over 9 bases. V gave up 4 bases and J gave up 2 bases; unmatched junction bases: 2. This CDR3 is 14 amino acids long. Germline values: CDR1 SNHLY, CDR2 FYNNEI. For the CDR3, the DNA is TGTGCCAGCAGTGTGGGACAGGGAAACACTGAAGCTTTCTTT. Translating gives CASSVGQGNTEAFF.

V gene TRBV9 combines with J gene TRBJ2-2; the D gene is possibly TRBD1 (5 bases). The germline CDR1 and CDR2 sequences are SGDLS and YYNGEE. V lost 2 bases and J 3 bases, leaving 20 bases between the germline ends. The CDR3 covers 18 residues. The CDR3 DNA reads as TGTGCCAGCAGCGTCGAGGCCCAGGGATATCCTTACACCGGGGAGCTGTTTTTT. This sequence encodes CASSVEAQGYPYTGELFF. The full variable domain, in which reference TRBV9 and TRBJ2-2 provide the parts outside the CDR3, is DSGVTQTPKHLITATGQRVTLRCSPRSGDLSVYWYQQSLDQGLQFLIQYYNGEERAKGNILERFSAQQFPDLHSELNLSSLELGDSALYFCASSVEAQGYPYTGELFFGEGSRLTVL.

The rearrangement joins TRBV19 to TRBJ2-5, with 11 bases lining up with TRBD2. The CDR3 runs to 16 residues. After removal of 1 base from V and 3 bases from J, the junction contained 4 bases not matched to a gene. Germline V gene lookup returns CDR1 LNHDA and CDR2 SQIVND (reference sequence). As DNA, the CDR3 is TGTGCCAGTAGTATAGGACTAGCGGGGATGAAAGAGACCCAGTACTTC. It encodes CASSIGLAGMKETQYF.

The V gene is TRBV12-3 or TRBV12-4, the J gene TRBJ2-5; D gene ambiguous. This CDR3 region has 13 residues. V was clipped by 3 bases and J by 2 bases, with 7 bases between them. The CDR3 bases are TGTGCCAGCAGTTTTTGGCAGCAAGAGACCCAGTACTTC. This codes for CASSFWQQETQYF.

The CDR3 sequence: CASSQRGGTGHQPQHF. CDR3 DNA sequence: TGTGCCAGCAGCCAAAGGGGTGGGACAGGTCATCAGCCCCAGCATTTT. V is TRBV7-2 and J is TRBJ1-5; TRBD1 aligns across 8 bases. Looked up from germline, CDR1 is SGHTA and CDR2 is FQGNSA. CDR3 length: 16 amino acids. J gave up 5 bases and V 5 bases, and 11 bases lay outside the gene matches.

In regard to this clone: Other DNA sequences from this sample encode an identical CDR3 as well. The CDR3 nucleotides read TGTGCCAGCTCACCGGCAGGGGGCTCCTACGAGCAGTACTTC. Translation gives CASSPAGGSYEQYF. The chain uses TRBV18 and TRBJ2-7, with 7 nucleotides matching TRBD1. Trimming cost V 3 bases and J 0 bases; bases outside gene matches: 2. CDR1 and CDR2 (germline): KGHSH, LQKENI. The length of the CDR3 is 14 residues.

V is TRBV19 and J is TRBJ1-5, with D perhaps matching TRBD1 (5 bases). Germline assignment: CDR1 LNHDA and CDR2 SQIVND (reference sequence). The CDR3 totals 15 residues. V shed 8 bases and J shed 3 bases, with 17 bases lying between them. CDR3 sequence reads: CASGPSLGHNQPQHF. The CDR3 coding sequence is TGTGCCAGTGGTCCCAGTCTGGGGCACAATCAGCCCCAGCATTTT.

This chain joins TRBV7-2 and TRBJ2-7; 13 positions match TRBD2. The CDR3 is 19 amino acids. Trimming at V came to 0 bases and at J to 0 bases, leaving 8 bases not matched to a gene. Germline values: CDR1 SGHTA, CDR2 FQGNSA. The CDR3 sequence: CASSLARLGLAGDSYEQYF. CDR3 in DNA: TGTGCCAGCAGCTTAGCGCGTCTCGGACTAGCGGGGGACTCCTACGAGCAGTACTTC.